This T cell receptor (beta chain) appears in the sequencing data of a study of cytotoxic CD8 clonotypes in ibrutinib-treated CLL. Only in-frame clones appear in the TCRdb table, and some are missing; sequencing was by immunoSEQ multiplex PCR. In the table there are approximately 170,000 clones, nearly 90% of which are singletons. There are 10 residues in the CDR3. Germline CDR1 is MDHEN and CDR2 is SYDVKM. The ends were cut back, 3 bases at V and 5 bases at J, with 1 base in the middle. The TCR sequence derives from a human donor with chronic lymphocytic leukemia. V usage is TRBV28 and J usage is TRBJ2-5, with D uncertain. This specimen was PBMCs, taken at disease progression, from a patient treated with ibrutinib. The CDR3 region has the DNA TGTGCCAGCAGTTTGGAGACCCAGTACTTC. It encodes CASSLETQYF.